These T cell receptor beta chains were read from a single sample in a study of blood T cell repertoires in COVID-19. The assay was immunoSEQ multiplex PCR, and TCRdb's table has in-frame clones only and misses some. The sample shows roughly 430,000 clones, 88% of them seen only once. The sequencing input was PBMCs or T cells enriched from blood (not recorded which). These receptors all come from a woman aged 40-49 years with acute COVID-19. Each CDR3 is given with its conserved first and last residue. Fields, in order: D gene, J gene, CDR3 length, V gene, clone size, CDR3 protein, CDR3 DNA. The D gene is left open where the match is weak. A row's size may be missing; if present it is once, few, many or a size class.

>TRBD1|TRBJ1-1|16|TRBV6-5|NA
CASSYRGTGRGTEAFF
TGTGCCAGCAGTTACCGCGGGACAGGGAGGGGCACTGAAGCTTTCTTT
>TRBD2|TRBJ2-1|13|TRBV19|NA
CASSVAGVGEQFF
TGTGCCAGTAGTGTAGCGGGGGTGGGTGAGCAGTTCTTC
>TRBD1|TRBJ2-7|13|TRBV5-4|NA
CASSFIRGHEQYF
TGTGCCAGCAGCTTCATAAGGGGGCACGAGCAGTACTTC
>NA|TRBJ1-6|18|TRBV27|NA
CASSHRAPGDPYNSPLHF
TGTGCCAGCAGTCACCGGGCCCCGGGGGATCCCTATAATTCACCCCTCCACTTT
>NA|TRBJ1-2|15|TRBV7-8|few
CASSLGPTGSGGYTF
TGTGCCAGCAGCTTAGGGCCCACGGGGAGTGGTGGCTACACCTTC
>TRBD1|TRBJ2-7|14|TRBV9|NA
CASSAGTATYEQYF
TGTGCCAGCAGCGCAGGGACAGCTACCTACGAGCAGTACTTC
>NA|TRBJ1-1|18|TRBV4-2|NA
CASSQEVGGGRVNTEAFF
TGTGCCAGCAGCCAAGAAGTGGGGGGGGGCAGAGTGAACACTGAAGCTTTCTTT
>NA|TRBJ1-2|14|TRBV6-5|NA
CASRPYRALYGYTF
TGTGCCAGCAGGCCCTACAGGGCACTCTATGGCTACACCTTC
>NA|TRBJ2-7|14|TRBV11-2|NA
CASSYDGPQGEQYF
TGTGCCAGCAGCTACGACGGACCCCAGGGCGAGCAGTACTTC
>TRBD1|TRBJ1-2|18|TRBV18|NA
CASSNTGTGRISNYGYTF
TGTGCCAGCTCAAATACCGGGACAGGTCGTATATCTAACTATGGCTACACCTTC
>NA|TRBJ1-1|16|TRBV18|NA
CASSVEALNRGTEAFF
TGTGCCAGCTCAGTAGAGGCACTAAACCGAGGGACTGAAGCTTTCTTT
>TRBD1|TRBJ1-6|13|TRBV30|NA
CAWSRDSNSPLHF
TGTGCCTGGAGCCGGGACAGTAATTCACCCCTCCACTTT
>NA|TRBJ1-4|15|TRBV6-5|NA
CASSTRGLGGEKLFF
TGTGCCAGCAGTACACGTGGACTGGGAGGGGAAAAACTGTTTTTT
>TRBD1|TRBJ1-4|16|TRBV10-3|once
CAISETGTGGGEKLFF
TGTGCCATCAGTGAAACCGGGACAGGGGGCGGGGAAAAACTGTTTTTT
>NA|TRBJ1-5|12|TRBV6-5|NA
CASRASNQPQHF
TGTGCCAGCAGGGCTAGCAATCAGCCCCAGCATTTT
>TRBD1|TRBJ1-1|16|TRBV3-1/TRBV3-2|once
CASSQLDLDRGGEAFF
TGTGCCAGCAGCCAATTGGACCTCGACAGGGGAGGTGAAGCTTTCTTT
>TRBD2|TRBJ2-3|15|TRBV5-1|NA
CASSLLAGETDTQYF
TGCGCCAGCAGCTTACTAGCGGGGGAGACAGATACGCAGTATTTT
>TRBD1|TRBJ2-1|15|TRBV11-2|NA
CASSLRTGSNNEQFF
TGTGCCAGCAGCTTGCGGACAGGGTCCAACAATGAGCAGTTCTTC
>TRBD2|TRBJ2-5|15|TRBV5-1|once
CASSFWRGEEETQYF
TGCGCCAGCAGCTTTTGGCGGGGGGAGGAAGAGACCCAGTACTTC
>NA|TRBJ1-1|16|TRBV2|NA
CASSEELGGVNTEAFF
TGTGCCAGCAGTGAGGAGTTGGGCGGGGTCAACACTGAAGCTTTCTTT
>NA|TRBJ1-2|12|TRBV6-5|NA
CASKYSNYGYTF
TGTGCCAGCAAATACAGCAACTATGGCTACACCTTC
>NA|TRBJ2-7|13|TRBV5-4|NA
CASSLAADYEQYF
TGTGCCAGCAGCTTGGCTGCAGACTACGAGCAGTACTTC
>NA|TRBJ1-4|11|TRBV20-1|NA
CSASFSEKLFF
TGCAGTGCTAGTTTTTCGGAAAAACTGTTTTTT
>NA|TRBJ1-6|14|TRBV5-1|NA
CASSGASYNSPLHF
TGCGCCAGCAGCGGGGCGTCTTATAATTCACCCCTCCACTTT
>TRBD1|TRBJ1-1|15|TRBV5-5|NA
CASSLMTGGASEAFF
TGTGCCAGCAGCTTAATGACAGGGGGCGCGTCTGAAGCTTTCTTT